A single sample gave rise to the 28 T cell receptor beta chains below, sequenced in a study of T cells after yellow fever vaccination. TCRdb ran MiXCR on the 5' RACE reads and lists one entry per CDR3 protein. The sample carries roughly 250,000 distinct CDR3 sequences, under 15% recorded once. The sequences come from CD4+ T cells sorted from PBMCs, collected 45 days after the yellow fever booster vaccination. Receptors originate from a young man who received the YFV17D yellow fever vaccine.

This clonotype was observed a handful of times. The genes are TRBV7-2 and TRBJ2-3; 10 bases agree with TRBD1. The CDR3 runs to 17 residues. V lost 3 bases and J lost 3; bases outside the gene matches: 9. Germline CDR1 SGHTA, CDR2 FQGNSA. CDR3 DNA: TGTGCCAGCAGCTTGCGGAGGACAGGGGGTCGGACAGATACGCAGTATTTT. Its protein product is CASSLRRTGGRTDTQYF.

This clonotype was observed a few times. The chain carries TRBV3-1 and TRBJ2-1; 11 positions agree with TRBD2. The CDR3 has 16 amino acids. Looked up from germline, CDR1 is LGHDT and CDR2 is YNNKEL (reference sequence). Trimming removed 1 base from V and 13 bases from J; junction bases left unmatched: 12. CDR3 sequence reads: CASSQGPTSGRPVQFF. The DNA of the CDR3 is TGTGCCAGCAGCCAAGGCCCAACTAGCGGGAGACCCGTCCAGTTCTTC.

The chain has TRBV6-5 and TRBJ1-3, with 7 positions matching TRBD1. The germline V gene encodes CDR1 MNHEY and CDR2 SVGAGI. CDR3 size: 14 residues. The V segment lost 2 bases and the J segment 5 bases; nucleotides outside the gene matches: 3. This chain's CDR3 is CASSYRDRRNTIYF. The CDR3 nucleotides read TGTGCCAGCAGTTACAGGGACAGAAGAAACACCATATATTTT.

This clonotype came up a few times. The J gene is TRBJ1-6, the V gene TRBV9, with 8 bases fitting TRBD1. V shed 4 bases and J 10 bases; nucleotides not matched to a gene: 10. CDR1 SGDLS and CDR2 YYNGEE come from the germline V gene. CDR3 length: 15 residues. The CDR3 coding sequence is TGTGCCAGCAGCCCCCAGACAGGGGACGGCTCACCCCTCCACTTT. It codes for CASSPQTGDGSPLHF.

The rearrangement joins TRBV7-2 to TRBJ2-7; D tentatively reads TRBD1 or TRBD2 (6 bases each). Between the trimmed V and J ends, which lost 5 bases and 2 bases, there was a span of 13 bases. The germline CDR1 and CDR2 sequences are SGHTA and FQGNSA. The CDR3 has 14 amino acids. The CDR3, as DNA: TGTGCCAGCAGCGCCGGGGGACATACCTACGAGCAGTACTTC. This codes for CASSAGGHTYEQYF.

This CDR3 reads CATRVTDTQYF. CDR3 nucleotide sequence: TGTGCCACCCGGGTCACAGATACGCAGTATTTT. The chain combines TRBV15 with TRBJ2-3; D not resolved. The CDR3 is 11 amino acids. The V gene's germline CDR1 is LNHNV and CDR2 YYDKDF (reference sequence). V was trimmed by 8 bases and J by 2 bases, leaving 5 bases between them.

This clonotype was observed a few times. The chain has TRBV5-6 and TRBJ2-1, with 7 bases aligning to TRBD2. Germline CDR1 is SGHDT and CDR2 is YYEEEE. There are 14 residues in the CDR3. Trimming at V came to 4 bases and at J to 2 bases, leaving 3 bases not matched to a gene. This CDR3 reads CASSEGGPYNEQFF. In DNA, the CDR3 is TGTGCCAGCAGCGAGGGAGGGCCCTACAATGAGCAGTTCTTC.

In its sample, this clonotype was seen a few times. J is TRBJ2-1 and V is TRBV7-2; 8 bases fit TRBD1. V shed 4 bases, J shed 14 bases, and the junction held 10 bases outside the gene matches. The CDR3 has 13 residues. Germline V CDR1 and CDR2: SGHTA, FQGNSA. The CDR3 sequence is CASSSYRDRTEFF. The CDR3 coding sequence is TGTGCCAGCAGCTCGTACCGGGACAGGACCGAGTTCTTC. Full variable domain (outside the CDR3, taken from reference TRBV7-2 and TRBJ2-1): GAGVSQSPSNKVTEKGKDVELRCDPISGHTALYWYRQSLGQGLEFLIYFQGNSAPDKSGLPSDRFSAERTGGSVSTLTIQRTQQEDSAVYLCASSSYRDRTEFFGPGTRLTVL.

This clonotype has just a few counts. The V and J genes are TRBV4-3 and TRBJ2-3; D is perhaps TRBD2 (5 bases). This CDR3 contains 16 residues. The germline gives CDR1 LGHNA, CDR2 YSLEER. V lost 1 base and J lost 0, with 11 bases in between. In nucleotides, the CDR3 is TGCGCCAGCAGCCAAGCCAGCGGACCTAGCACAGATACGCAGTATTTT. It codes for CASSQASGPSTDTQYF.

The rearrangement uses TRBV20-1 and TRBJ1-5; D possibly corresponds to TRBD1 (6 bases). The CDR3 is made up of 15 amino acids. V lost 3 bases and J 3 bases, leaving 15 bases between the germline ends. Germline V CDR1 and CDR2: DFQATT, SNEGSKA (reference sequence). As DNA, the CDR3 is TGCAGTGCTAGGGACCTCCGGGACAACAATCAGCCCCAGCATTTT. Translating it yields CSARDLRDNNQPQHF.

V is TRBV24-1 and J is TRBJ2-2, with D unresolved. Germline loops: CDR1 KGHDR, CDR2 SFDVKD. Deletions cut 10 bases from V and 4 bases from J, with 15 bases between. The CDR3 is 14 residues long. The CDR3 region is CATKGPSGTGELFF. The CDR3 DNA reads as TGTGCCACAAAAGGACCCTCCGGCACCGGGGAGCTGTTTTTT.

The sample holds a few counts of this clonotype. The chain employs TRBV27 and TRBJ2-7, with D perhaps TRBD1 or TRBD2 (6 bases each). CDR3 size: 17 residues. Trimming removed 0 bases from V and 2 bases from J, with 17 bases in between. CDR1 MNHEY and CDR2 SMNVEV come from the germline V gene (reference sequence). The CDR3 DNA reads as TGTGCCAGCAGTTTATCTTGGGGGGCAAGCGGACCCTACGAGCAGTACTTC. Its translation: CASSLSWGASGPYEQYF.

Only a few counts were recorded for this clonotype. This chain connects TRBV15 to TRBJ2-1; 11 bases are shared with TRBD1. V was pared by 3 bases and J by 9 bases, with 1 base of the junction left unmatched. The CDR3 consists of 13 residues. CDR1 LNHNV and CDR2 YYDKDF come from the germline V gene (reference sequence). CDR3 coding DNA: TGTGCCACCAGCAGGGACAGGGGGCTTGAGCAGTTCTTC. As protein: CATSRDRGLEQFF.

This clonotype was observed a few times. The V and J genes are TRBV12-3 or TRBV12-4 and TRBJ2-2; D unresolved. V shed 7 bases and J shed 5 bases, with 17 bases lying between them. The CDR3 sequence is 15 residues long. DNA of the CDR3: TGTGCCAGCATCCTTCAACAAGGAACAACCGGGGAGCTGTTTTTT. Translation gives CASILQQGTTGELFF.

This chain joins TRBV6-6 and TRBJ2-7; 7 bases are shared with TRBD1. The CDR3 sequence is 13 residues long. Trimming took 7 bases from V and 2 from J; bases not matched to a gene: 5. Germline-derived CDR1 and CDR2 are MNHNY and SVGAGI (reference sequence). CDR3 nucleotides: TGTGCCAGCAAACCGGGACAGCCCTACGAGCAGTACTTC. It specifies CASKPGQPYEQYF.

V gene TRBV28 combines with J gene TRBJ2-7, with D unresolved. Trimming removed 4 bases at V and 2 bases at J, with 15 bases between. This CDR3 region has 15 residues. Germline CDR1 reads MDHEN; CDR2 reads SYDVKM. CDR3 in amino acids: CASSSALLAAYEQYF. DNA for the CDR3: TGTGCCAGCAGTTCAGCCCTACTCGCCGCCTACGAGCAGTACTTC.

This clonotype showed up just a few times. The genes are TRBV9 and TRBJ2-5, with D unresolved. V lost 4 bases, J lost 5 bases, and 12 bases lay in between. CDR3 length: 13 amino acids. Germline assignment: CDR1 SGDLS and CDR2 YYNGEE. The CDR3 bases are TGTGCCAGCAGCCTCGACACTGGTGAGACCCAGTACTTC. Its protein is CASSLDTGETQYF.

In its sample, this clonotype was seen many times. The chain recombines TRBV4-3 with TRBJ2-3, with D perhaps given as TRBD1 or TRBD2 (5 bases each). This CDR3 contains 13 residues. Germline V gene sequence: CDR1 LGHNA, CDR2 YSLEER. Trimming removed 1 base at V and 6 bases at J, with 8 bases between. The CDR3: CASSQAEGDTQYF. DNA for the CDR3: TGCGCCAGCAGCCAAGCCGAGGGGGATACGCAGTATTTT.

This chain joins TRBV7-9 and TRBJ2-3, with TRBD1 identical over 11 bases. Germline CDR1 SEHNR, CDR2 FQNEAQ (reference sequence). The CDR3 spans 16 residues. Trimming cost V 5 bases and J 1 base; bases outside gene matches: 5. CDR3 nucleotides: TGTGCCAGCAGCCCAGGACAGGGGGCGCGCACAGATACGCAGTATTTT. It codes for CASSPGQGARTDTQYF.

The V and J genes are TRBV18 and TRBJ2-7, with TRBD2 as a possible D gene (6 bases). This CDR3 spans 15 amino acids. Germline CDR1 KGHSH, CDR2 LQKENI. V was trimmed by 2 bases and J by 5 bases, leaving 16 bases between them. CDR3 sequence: CASSPRGTSNHEQYF. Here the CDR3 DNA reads TGTGCCAGCTCACCAAGGGGAACTAGCAACCACGAGCAGTACTTC.

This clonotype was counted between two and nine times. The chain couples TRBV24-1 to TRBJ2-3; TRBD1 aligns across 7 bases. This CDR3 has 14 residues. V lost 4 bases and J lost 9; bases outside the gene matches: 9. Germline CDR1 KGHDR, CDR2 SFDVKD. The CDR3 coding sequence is TGTGCCACCAGTGACCAAGACAGGGAAGGAACGCAGTATTTT. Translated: CATSDQDREGTQYF.

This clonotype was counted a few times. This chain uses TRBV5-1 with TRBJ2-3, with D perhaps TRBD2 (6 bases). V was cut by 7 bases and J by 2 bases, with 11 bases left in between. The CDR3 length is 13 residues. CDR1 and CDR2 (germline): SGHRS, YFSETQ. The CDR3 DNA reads TGCGCCAGCTCGGCGGGACCCACAGATACGCAGTATTTT. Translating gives CASSAGPTDTQYF.

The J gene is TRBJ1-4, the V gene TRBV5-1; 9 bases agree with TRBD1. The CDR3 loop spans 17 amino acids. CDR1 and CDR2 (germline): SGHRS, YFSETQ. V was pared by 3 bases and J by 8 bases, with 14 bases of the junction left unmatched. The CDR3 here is CASSSPDRGIGGEKLFF. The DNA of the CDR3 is TGCGCCAGCAGCTCCCCGGACAGGGGCATAGGAGGCGAAAAACTGTTTTTT.

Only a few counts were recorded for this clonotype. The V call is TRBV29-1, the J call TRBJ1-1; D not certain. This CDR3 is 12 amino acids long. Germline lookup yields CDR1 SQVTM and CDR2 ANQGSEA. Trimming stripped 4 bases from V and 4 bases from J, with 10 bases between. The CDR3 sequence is CSVALRGTEAFF. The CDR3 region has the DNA TGCAGCGTTGCCCTAAGAGGCACTGAAGCTTTCTTT.

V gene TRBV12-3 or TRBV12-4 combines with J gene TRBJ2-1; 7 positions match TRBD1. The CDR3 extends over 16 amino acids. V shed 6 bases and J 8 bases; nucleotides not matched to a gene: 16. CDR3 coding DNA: TGTGCCAGCAGCCCCAGGACAGGTGGTTGGGTCGATGAGCAGTTCTTC. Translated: CASSPRTGGWVDEQFF.

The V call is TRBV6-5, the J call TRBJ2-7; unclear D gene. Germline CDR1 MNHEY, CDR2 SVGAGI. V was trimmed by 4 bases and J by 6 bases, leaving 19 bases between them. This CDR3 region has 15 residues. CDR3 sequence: CASSSVRRATGEQYF. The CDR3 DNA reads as TGTGCCAGCAGTTCTGTTCGGCGCGCAACTGGCGAGCAGTACTTC.

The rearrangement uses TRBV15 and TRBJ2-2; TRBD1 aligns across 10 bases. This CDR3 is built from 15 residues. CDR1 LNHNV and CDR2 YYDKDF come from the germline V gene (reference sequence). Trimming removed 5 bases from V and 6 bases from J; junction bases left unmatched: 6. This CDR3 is CATSFPGQGSGELFF. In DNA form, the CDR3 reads TGTGCCACCAGCTTTCCGGGACAGGGGTCCGGGGAGCTGTTTTTT. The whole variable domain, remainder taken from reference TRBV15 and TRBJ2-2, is DAMVIQNPRYQVTQFGKPVTLSCSQTLNHNVMYWYQQKSSQAPKLLFHYYDKDFNNEADTPDNFQSRRPNTSFCFLDIRSPGLGDTAMYLCATSFPGQGSGELFFGEGSRLTVL.

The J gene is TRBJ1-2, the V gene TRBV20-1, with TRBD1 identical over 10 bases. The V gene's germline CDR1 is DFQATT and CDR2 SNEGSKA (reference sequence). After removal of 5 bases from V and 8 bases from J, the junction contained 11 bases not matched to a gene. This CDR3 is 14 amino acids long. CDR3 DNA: TGCAGTGCTGGGGCGGCCGGGACAGGGGAAGGCTACACCTTC. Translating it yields CSAGAAGTGEGYTF.